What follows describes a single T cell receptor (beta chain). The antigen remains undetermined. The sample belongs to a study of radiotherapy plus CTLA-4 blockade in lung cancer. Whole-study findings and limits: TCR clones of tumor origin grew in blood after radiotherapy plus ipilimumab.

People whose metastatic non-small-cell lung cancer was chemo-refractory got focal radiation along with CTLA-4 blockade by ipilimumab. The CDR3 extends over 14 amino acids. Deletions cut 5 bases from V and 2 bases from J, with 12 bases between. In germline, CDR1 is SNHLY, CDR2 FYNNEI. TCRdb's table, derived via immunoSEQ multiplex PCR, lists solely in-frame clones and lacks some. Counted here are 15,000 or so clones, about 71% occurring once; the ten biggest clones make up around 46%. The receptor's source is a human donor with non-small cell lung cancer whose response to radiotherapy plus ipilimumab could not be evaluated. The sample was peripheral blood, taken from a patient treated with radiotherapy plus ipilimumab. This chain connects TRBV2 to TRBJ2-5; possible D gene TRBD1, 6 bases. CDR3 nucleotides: TGTGCCAGCAGTCAGGGGCACCTACAAGAGACCCAGTACTTC. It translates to CASSQGHLQETQYF.